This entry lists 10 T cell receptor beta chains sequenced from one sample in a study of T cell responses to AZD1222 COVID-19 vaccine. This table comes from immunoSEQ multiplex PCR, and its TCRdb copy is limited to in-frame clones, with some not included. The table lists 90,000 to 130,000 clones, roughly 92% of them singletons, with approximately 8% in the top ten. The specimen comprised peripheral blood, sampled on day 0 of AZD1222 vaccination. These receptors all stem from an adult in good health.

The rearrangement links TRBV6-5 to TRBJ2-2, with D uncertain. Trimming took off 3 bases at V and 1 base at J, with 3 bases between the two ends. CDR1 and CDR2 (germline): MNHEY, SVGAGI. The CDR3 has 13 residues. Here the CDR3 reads CASSYMNTGELFF. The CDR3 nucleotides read TGTGCCAGCAGTTATATGAACACCGGGGAGCTGTTTTTT.

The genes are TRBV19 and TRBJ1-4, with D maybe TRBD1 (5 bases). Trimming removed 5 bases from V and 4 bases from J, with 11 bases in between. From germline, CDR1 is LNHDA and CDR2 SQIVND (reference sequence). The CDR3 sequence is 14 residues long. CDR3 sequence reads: CASSQGLGNEKLFF. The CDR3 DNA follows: TGTGCCAGTAGTCAGGGATTGGGTAATGAAAAACTGTTTTTT.

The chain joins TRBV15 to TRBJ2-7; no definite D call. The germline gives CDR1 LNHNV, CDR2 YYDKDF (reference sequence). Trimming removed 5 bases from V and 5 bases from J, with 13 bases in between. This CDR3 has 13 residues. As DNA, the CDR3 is TGTGCCACCAGCCCCCGTCCCTTGGACGAGCAGTACTTC. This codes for CATSPRPLDEQYF. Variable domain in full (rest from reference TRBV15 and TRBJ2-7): DAMVIQNPRYQVTQFGKPVTLSCSQTLNHNVMYWYQQKSSQAPKLLFHYYDKDFNNEADTPDNFQSRRPNTSFCFLDIRSPGLGDTAMYLCATSPRPLDEQYFGPGTRLTVT.

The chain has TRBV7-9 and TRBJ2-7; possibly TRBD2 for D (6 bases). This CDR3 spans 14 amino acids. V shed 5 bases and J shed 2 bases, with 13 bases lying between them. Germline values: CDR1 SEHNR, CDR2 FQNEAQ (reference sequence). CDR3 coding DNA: TGTGCCAGCAGCCCGCGGGAATCCCCCTACGAGCAGTACTTC. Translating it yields CASSPRESPYEQYF.

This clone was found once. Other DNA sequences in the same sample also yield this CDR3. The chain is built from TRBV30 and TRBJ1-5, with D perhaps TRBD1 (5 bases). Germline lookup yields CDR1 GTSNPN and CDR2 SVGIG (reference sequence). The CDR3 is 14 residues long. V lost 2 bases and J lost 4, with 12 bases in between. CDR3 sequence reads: CAWSSSGGNQPQHF. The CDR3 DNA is TGTGCCTGGAGTTCCTCGGGGGGAAATCAGCCCCAGCATTTT.

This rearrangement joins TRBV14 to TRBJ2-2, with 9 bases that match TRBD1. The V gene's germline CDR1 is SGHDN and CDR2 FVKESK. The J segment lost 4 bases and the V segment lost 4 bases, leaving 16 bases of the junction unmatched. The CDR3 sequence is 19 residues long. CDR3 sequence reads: CASSLPGQGRGRSTGELFF. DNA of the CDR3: TGTGCCAGCAGCCTTCCGGGACAGGGACGCGGGCGGAGCACCGGGGAGCTGTTTTTT.

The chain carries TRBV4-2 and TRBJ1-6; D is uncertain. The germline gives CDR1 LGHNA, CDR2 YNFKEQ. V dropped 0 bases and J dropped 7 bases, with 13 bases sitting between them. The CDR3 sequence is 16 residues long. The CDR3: CASSQDWTNSNSPLHF. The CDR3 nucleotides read TGTGCCAGCAGCCAAGATTGGACTAACAGCAATTCACCCCTCCACTTT.

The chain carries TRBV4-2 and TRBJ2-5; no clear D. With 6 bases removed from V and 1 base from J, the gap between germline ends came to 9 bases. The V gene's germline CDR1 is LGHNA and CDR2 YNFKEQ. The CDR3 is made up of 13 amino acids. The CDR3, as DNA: TGTGCCAGCAGGGTACCTACCCAAGAGACCCAGTACTTC. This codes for CASRVPTQETQYF.

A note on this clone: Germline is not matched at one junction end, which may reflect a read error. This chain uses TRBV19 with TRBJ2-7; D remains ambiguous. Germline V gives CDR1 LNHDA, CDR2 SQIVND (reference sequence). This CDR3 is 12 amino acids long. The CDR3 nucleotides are TGTGCCAGTAGTATAGTGAACGGAGAAGCCCACTTC. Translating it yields CASSIVNGEAHF.

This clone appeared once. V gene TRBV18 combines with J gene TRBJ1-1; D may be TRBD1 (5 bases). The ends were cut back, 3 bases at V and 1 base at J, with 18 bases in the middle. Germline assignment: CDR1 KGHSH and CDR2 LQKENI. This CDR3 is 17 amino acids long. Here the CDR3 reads CASSPSRDLVRNTEAFF. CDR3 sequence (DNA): TGTGCCAGCTCACCGAGCAGGGATTTGGTAAGGAACACTGAAGCTTTCTTT.